This paragraph reports one T cell receptor beta chain. What it binds is not known. The source of the sample is a study of blood T cells in healthy people across ages. General study results and limits: Age advanced and TCR beta diversity per million T cells fell, roughly linearly. Fewer expanded clones and more diversity marked long-lived versus aged donors.

V was pared by 7 bases and J by 4 bases, with 16 bases between. CDR3 length: 14 amino acids. Through a sample-barcoded 5' primer and a J-beta primer mix, a second PCR was run for roughly 7 to 11 cycles. Every sample produced at least 3 million CDR3-containing paired-end reads. TCRdb ran MiXCR on the 5' RACE reads and lists one entry per CDR3 protein. The sample records around 1,900,000 distinct CDR3 sequences, about two fifths being singletons. This chain links TRBV12-3 or TRBV12-4 with TRBJ1-1; D remains unclear. Input material: blood. This receptor was identified in a human donor in good health. This CDR3 reads CASTNPRVGTEAFF. The CDR3 region has the DNA TGTGCCAGCACCAACCCCAGAGTCGGCACTGAAGCTTTCTTT.